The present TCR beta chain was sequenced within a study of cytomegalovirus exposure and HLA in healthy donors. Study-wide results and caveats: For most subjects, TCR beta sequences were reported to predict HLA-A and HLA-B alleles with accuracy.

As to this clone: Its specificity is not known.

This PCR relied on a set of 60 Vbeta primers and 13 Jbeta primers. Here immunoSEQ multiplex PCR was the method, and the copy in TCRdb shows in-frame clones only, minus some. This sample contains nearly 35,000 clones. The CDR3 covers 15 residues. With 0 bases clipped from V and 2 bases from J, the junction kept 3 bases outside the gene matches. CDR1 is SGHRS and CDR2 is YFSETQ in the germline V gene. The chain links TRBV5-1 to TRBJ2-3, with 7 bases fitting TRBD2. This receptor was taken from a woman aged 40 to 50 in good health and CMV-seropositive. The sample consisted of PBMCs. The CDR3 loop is CASSLDTSDTDTQYF. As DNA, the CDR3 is TGCGCCAGCAGCTTGGACACTAGCGACACAGATACGCAGTATTTT.